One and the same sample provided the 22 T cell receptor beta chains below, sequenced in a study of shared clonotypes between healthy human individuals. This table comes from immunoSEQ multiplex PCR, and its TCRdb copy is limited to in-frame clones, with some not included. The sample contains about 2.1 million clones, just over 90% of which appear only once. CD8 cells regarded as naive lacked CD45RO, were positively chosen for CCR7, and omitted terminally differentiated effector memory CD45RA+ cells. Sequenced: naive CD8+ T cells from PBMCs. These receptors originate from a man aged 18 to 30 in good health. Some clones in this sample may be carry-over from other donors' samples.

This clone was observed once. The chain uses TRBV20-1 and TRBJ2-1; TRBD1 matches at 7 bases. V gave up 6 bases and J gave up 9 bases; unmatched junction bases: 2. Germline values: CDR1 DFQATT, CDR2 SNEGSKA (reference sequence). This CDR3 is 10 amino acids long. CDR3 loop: CSARDSEQFF. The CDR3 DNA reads TGCAGTGCGAGGGACAGTGAGCAGTTCTTC.

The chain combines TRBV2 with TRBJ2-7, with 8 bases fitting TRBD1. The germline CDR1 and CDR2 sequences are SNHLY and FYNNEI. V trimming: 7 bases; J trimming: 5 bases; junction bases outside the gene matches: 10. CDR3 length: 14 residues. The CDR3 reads CASKLQGVDDEQYF. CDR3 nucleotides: TGTGCCAGCAAACTACAGGGGGTTGACGACGAGCAGTACTTC.

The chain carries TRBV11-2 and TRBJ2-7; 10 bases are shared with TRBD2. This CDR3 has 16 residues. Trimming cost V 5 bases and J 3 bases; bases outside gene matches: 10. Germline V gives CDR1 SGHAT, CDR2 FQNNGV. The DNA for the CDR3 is TGTGCCAGCAGCACCCCGACTAGCGGGCCACTCTACGAGCAGTACTTC. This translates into CASSTPTSGPLYEQYF.

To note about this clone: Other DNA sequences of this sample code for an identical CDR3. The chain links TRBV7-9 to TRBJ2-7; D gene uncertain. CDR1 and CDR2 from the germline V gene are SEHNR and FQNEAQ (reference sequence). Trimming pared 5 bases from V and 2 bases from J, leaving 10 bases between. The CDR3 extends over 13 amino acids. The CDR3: CASSPQGTYEQYF. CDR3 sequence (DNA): TGTGCCAGCAGCCCCCAAGGTACCTACGAGCAGTACTTC.

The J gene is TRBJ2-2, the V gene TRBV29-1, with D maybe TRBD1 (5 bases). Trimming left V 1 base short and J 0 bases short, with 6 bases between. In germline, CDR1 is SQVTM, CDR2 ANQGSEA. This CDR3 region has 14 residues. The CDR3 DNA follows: TGCAGCGTTGAAGGGACATCGAACACCGGGGAGCTGTTTTTT. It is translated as CSVEGTSNTGELFF.

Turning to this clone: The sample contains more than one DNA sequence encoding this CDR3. DNA of the CDR3: TGTGCCAGCAGCGTAGGTACAGGGCTAGGGGAGACCCAGTACTTC. Amino acids: CASSVGTGLGETQYF. The chain couples TRBV9 to TRBJ2-5, with a possible D match to TRBD1 (6 bases). In germline, CDR1 is SGDLS, CDR2 YYNGEE. This CDR3 is built from 15 residues. The ends were cut back, 0 bases at V and 5 bases at J, with 14 bases in the middle. Using reference TRBV9 and TRBJ2-5 for the parts outside the CDR3, the full variable domain is DSGVTQTPKHLITATGQRVTLRCSPRSGDLSVYWYQQSLDQGLQFLIQYYNGEERAKGNILERFSAQQFPDLHSELNLSSLELGDSALYFCASSVGTGLGETQYFGPGTRLLVL.

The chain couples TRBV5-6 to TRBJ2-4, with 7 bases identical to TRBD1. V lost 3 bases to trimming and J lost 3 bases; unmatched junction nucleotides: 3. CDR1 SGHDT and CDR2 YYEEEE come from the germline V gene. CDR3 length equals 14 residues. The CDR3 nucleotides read TGTGCCAGCAGCTCCCGGGACAGCAAAAACATTCAGTACTTC. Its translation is CASSSRDSKNIQYF.

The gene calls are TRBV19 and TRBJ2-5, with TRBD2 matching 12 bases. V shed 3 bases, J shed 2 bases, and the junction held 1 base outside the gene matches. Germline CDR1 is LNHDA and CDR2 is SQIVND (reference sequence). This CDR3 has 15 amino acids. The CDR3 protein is CASSMGTSGQETQYF. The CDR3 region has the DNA TGTGCCAGTAGTATGGGGACTAGCGGGCAAGAGACCCAGTACTTC.

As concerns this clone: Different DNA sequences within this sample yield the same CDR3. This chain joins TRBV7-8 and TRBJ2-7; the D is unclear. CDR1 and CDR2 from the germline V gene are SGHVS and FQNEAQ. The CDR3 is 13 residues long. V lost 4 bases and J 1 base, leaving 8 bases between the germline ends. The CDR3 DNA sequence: TGTGCCAGCAGCTCGAGCGATTCCTACGAGCAGTACTTC. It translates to CASSSSDSYEQYF.

CDR3 bases: TGTGCCAGCAGCCGGAGCCCAGGGACAGGGCTTTGGGAGACCCAGTACTTC. Its translation is CASSRSPGTGLWETQYF. The chain combines TRBV27 with TRBJ2-5; 9 bases match TRBD1. Germline CDR1 reads MNHEY; CDR2 reads SMNVEV (reference sequence). V was pared by 6 bases and J by 5 bases, with 16 bases of the junction left unmatched. The CDR3 totals 17 residues.

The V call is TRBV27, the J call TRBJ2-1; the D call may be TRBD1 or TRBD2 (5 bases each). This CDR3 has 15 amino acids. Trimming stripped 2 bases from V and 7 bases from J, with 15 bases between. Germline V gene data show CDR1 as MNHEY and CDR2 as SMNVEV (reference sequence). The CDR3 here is CASSLMWGWKNEQFF. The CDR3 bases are TGTGCCAGCAGTTTAATGTGGGGGTGGAAAAATGAGCAGTTCTTC.

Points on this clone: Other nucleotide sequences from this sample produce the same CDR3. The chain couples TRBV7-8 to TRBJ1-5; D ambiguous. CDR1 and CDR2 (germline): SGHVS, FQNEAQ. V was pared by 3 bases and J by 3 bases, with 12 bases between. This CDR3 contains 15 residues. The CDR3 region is CASSLARGTNQPQHF. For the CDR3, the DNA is TGTGCCAGCAGCTTGGCCCGAGGTACCAATCAGCCCCAGCATTTT.

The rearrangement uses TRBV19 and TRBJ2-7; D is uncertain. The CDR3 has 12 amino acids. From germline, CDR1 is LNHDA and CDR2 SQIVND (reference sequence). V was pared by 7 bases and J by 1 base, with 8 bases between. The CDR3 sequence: CASIGESYEQYF. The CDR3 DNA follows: TGTGCCAGTATTGGTGAGTCCTACGAGCAGTACTTC.

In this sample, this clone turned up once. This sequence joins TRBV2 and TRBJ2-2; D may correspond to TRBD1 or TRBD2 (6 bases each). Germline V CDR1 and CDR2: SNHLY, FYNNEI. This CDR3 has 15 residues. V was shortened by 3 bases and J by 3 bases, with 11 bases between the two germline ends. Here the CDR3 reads CASSEGASDTGELFF. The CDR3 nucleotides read TGTGCCAGCAGTGAGGGGGCTAGCGACACCGGGGAGCTGTTTTTT.

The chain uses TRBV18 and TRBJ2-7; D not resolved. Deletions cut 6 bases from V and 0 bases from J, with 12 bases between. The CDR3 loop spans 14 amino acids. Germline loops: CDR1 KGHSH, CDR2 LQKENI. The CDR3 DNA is TGTGCCAGCTCCCCCAGTAGGAGCTCCTACGAGCAGTACTTC. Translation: CASSPSRSSYEQYF. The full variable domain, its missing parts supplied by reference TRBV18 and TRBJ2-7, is NAGVMQNPRHLVRRRGQEARLRCSPMKGHSHVYWYRQLPEEGLKFMVYLQKENIIDESGMPKERFSAEFPKEGPSILRIQQVVRGDSAAYFCASSPSRSSYEQYFGPGTRLTVT.

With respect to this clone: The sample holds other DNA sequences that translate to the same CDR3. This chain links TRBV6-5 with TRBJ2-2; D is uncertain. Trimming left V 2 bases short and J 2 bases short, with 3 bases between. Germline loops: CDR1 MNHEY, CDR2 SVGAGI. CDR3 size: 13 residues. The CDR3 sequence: CASSYPNTGELFF. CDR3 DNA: TGTGCCAGCAGTTACCCAAACACCGGGGAGCTGTTTTTT.

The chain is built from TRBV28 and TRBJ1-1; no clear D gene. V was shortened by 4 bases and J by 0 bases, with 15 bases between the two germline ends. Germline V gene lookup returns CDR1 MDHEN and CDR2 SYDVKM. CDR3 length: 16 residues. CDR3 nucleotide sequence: TGTGCCAGCAGTTCGCTACACGAAACCATGAACACTGAAGCTTTCTTT. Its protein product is CASSSLHETMNTEAFF. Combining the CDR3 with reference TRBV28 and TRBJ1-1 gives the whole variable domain DVKVTQSSRYLVKRTGEKVFLECVQDMDHENMFWYRQDPGLGLRLIYFSYDVKMKEKGDIPEGYSVSREKKERFSLILESASTNQTSMYLCASSSLHETMNTEAFFGQGTRLTVV.

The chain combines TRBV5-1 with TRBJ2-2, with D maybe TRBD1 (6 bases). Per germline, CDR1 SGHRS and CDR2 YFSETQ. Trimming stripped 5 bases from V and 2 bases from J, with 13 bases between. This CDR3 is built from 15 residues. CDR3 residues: CASRARTANTGELFF. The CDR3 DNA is TGCGCCAGCAGGGCCCGGACAGCAAACACCGGGGAGCTGTTTTTT.

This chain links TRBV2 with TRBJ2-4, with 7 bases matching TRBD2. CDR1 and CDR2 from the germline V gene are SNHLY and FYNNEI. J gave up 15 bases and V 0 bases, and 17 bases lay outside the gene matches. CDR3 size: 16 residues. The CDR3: CASSEASSGVSGIGYF. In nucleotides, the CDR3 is TGTGCCAGCAGTGAAGCGTCGAGTGGAGTAAGCGGGATTGGGTACTTC.

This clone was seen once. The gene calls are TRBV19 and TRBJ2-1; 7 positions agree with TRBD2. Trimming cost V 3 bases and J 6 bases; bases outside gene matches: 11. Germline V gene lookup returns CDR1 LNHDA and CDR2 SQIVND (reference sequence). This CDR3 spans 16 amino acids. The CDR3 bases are TGTGCCAGTAGTATCGGGGCTAGCGGACCCTCCAATGAGCAGTTCTTC. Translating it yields CASSIGASGPSNEQFF.

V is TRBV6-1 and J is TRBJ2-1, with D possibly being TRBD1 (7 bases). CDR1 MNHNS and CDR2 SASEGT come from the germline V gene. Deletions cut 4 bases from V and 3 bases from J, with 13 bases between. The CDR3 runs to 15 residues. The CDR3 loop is CASSVGRGVYNEQFF. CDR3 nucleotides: TGTGCCAGCAGTGTAGGCAGGGGGGTCTACAATGAGCAGTTCTTC.

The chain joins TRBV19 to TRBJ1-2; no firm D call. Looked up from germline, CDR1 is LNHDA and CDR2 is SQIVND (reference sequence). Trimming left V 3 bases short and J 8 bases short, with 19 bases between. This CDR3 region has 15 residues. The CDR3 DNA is TGTGCCAGTAGTATTTCGGCTACTATGGCTATGGGCTACACCTTC. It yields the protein CASSISATMAMGYTF.